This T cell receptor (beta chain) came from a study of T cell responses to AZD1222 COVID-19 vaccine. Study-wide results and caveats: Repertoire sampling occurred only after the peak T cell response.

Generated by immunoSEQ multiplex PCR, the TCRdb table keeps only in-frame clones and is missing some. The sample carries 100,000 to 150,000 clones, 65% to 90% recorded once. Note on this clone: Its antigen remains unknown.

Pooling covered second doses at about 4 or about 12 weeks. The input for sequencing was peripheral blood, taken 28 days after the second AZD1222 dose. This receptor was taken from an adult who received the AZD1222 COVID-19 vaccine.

For the CDR3, the DNA is TGTGCCAGCAGCTTAGGTGGGGAGCCCCAGCATTTT. Protein sequence: CASSLGGEPQHF. V usage is TRBV7-9 and J usage is TRBJ1-5; D not certain. Germline loops: CDR1 SEHNR, CDR2 FQNEAQ (reference sequence). Trimming removed 1 base at V and 8 bases at J, with 6 bases between. The CDR3 extends over 12 amino acids.